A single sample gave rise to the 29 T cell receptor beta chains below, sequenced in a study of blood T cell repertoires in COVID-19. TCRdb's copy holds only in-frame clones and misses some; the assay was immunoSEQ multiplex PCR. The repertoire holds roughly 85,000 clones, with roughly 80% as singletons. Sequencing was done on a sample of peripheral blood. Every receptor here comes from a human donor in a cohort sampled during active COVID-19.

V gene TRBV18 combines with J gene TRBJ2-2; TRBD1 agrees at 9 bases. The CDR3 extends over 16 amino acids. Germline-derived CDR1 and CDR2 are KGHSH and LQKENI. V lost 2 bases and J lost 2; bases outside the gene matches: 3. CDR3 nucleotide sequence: TGTGCCAGCTCACCAGGGACAGGGTCAAACACCGGGGAGCTGTTTTTT. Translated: CASSPGTGSNTGELFF.

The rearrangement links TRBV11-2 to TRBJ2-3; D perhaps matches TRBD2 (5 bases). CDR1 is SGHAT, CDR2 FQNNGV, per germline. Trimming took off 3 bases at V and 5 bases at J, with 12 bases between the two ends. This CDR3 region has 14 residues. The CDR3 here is CASSFNIREDTQYF. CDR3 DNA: TGTGCCAGCAGCTTCAATATCCGGGAAGATACGCAGTATTTT.

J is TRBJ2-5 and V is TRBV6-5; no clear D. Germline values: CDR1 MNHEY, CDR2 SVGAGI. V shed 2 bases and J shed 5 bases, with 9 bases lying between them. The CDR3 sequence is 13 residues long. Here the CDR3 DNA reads TGTGCCAGCAGTTACCCTCTCGGGGAGACCCAGTACTTC. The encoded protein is CASSYPLGETQYF.

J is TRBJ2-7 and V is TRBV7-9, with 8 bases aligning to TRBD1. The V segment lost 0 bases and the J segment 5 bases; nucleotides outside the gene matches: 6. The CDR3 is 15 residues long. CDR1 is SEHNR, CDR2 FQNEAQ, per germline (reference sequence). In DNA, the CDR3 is TGTGCCAGCAGCTTAGCGGCAGGGGGCAGGAACGAGCAGTACTTC. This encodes CASSLAAGGRNEQYF.

CDR3: CASSPGGNPMNTEAFF. The CDR3, as DNA: TGTGCCAGCAGCCCAGGGGGGAATCCTATGAACACTGAAGCTTTCTTT. This rearrangement joins TRBV5-4 to TRBJ1-1, with 7 bases identical to TRBD1. Trimming cost V 4 bases and J 0 bases; bases outside gene matches: 9. There are 16 residues in the CDR3. Germline V gene sequence: CDR1 SGHNT, CDR2 YYREEE (reference sequence).

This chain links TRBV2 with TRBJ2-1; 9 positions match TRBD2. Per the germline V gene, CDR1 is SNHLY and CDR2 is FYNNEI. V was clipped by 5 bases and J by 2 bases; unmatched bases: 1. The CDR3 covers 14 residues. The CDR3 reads CASSIAGAYNEQFF. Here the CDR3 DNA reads TGTGCCAGCAGTATAGCGGGGGCCTACAATGAGCAGTTCTTC.

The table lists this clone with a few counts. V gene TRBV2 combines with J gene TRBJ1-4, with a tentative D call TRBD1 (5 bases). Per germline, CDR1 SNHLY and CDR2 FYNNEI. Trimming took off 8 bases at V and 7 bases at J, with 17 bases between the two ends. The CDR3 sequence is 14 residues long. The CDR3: CASLAEQAIEKLFF. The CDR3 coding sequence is TGTGCCAGCCTCGCTGAACAGGCTATTGAAAAACTGTTTTTT.

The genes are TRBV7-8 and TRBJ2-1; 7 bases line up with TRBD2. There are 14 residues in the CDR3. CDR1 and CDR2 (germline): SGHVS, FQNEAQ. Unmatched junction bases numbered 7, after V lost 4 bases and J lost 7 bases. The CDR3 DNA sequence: TGTGCCAGCAGCTCCTCGACTAGCTTGAATGAGCAGTTCTTC. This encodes CASSSSTSLNEQFF.

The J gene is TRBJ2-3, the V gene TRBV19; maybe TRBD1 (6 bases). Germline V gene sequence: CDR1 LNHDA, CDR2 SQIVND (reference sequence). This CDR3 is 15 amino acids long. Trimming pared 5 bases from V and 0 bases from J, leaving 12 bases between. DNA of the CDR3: TGTGCCAGTAGTCCGGACAGAGTTAGCACAGATACGCAGTATTTT. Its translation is CASSPDRVSTDTQYF. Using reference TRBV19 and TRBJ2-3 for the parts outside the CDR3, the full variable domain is DGGITQSPKYLFRKEGQNVTLSCEQNLNHDAMYWYRQDPGQGLRLIYYSQIVNDFQKGDIAEGYSVSREKKESFPLTVTSAQKNPTAFYLCASSPDRVSTDTQYFGPGTRLTVL.

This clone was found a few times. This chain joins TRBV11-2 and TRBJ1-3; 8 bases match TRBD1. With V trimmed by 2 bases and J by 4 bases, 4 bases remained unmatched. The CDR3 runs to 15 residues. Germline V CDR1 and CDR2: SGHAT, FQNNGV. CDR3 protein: CASSLLRDRGNTIYF. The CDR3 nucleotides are TGTGCCAGCAGCTTACTTCGGGACAGGGGAAACACCATATATTTT.

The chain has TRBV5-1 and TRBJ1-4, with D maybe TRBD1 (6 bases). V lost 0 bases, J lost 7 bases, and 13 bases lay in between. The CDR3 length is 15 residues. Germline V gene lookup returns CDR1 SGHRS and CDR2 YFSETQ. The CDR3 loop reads CASSLAGGLGEKLFF. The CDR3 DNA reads TGCGCCAGCAGCTTGGCCGGGGGGCTCGGTGAAAAACTGTTTTTT.

The DNA for the CDR3 is TGCGCCAGCAGCCATGACAGGGGGCGAACTGGAAACACCATATATTTT. Its protein is CASSHDRGRTGNTIYF. The chain uses TRBV4-1 and TRBJ1-3; 10 bases align to TRBD1. V lost 3 bases to trimming and J lost 2 bases; unmatched junction nucleotides: 4. Germline loops: CDR1 MGHRA, CDR2 YSYEKL. This CDR3 has 16 residues.

In nucleotides, the CDR3 is TGTGCCAGCAGTGAATCTCGGGGGTTAGGCTACACCTTC. Amino acid sequence: CASSESRGLGYTF. The chain uses TRBV6-1 and TRBJ1-2; weak D call: TRBD1 (5 bases). Germline V gives CDR1 MNHNS, CDR2 SASEGT. V was trimmed by 2 bases and J by 8 bases, leaving 12 bases between them. The CDR3 sequence is 13 residues long.

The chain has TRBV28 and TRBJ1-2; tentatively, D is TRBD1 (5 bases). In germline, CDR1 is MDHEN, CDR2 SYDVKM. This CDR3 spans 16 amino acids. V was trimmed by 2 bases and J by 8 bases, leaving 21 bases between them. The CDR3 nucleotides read TGTGCCAGCAGTTTACAAAGCCCGGGACTCCAGAGAGGCTACACCTTC. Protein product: CASSLQSPGLQRGYTF.

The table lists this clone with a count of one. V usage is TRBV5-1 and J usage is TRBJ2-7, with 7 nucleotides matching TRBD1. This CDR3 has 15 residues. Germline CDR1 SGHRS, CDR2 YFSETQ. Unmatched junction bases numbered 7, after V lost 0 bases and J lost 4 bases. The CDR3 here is CASSLEGGTGYEQYF. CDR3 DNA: TGCGCCAGCAGCTTGGAAGGGGGCACCGGATACGAGCAGTACTTC. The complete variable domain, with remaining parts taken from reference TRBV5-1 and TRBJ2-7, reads KAGVTQTPRYLIKTRGQQVTLSCSPISGHRSVSWYQQTPGQGLQFLFEYFSETQRNKGNFPGRFSGRQFSNSRSEMNVSTLELGDSALYLCASSLEGGTGYEQYFGPGTRLTVT.

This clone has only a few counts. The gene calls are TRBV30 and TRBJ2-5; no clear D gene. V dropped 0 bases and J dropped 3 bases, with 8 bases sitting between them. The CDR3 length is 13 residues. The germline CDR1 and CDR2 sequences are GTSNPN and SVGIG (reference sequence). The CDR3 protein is CAWSVQSEETQYF. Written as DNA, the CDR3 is TGTGCCTGGAGTGTACAATCTGAAGAGACCCAGTACTTC.

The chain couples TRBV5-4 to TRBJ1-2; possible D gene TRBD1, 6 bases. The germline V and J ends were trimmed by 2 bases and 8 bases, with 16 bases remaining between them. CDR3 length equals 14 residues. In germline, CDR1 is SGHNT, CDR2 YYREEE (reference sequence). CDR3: CASSFGQTTRGYTF. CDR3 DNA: TGTGCCAGCAGCTTTGGACAGACGACTCGAGGCTACACCTTC.

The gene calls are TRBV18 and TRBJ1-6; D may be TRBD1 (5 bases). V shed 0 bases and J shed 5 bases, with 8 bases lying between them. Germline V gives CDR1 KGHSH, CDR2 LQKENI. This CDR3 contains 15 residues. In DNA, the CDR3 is TGTGCCAGCTCACCACCGGAGGGGAATAATTCACCCCTCCACTTT. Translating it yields CASSPPEGNNSPLHF.

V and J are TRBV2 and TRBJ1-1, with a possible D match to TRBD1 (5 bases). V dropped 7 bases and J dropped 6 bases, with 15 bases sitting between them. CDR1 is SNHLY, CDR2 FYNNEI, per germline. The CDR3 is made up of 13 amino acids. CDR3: CASMLTGGAEAFF. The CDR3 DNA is TGTGCCAGCATGTTGACCGGGGGGGCTGAAGCTTTCTTT.

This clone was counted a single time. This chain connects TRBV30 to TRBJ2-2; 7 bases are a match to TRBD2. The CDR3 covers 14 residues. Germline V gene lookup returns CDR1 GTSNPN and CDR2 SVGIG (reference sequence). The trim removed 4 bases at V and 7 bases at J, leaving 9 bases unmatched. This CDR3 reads CAWILDAGDGELFF. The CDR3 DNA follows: TGTGCCTGGATTCTGGACGCGGGGGACGGGGAGCTGTTTTTT.

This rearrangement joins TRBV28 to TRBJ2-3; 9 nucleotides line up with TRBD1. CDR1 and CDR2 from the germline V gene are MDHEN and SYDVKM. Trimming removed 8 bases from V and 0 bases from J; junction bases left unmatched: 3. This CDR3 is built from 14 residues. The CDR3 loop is CASRTGVSTDTQYF. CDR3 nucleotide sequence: TGTGCCAGCCGGACAGGGGTTAGCACAGATACGCAGTATTTT.

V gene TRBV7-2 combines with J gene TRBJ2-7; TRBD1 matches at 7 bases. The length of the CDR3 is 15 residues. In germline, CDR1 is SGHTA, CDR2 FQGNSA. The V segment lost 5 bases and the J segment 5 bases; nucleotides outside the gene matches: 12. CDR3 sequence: CASSRQTGTGDEQYF. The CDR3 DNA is TGTGCCAGCAGCCGTCAGACAGGGACCGGGGACGAGCAGTACTTC.

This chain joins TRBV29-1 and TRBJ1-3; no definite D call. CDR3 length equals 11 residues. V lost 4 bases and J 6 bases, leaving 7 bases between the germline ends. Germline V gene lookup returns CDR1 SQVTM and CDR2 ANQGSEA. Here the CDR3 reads CSVGAKNTIYF. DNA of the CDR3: TGCAGCGTTGGGGCGAAAAACACCATATATTTT.

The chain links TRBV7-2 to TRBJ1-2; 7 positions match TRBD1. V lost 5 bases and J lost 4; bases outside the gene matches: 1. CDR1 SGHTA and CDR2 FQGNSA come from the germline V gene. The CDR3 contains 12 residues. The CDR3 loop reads CASSRQGYGYTF. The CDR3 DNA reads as TGTGCCAGCAGCCGACAGGGCTATGGCTACACCTTC.

CDR3 sequence (DNA): TGCAGTCCTCAAGGAGGGGAAAAACTGTTTTTT. It specifies CSPQGGEKLFF. The V call is TRBV20-1, the J call TRBJ1-4; the D is unclear. The CDR3 sequence is 11 residues long. V was trimmed by 8 bases and J by 8 bases, leaving 12 bases between them. CDR1 DFQATT and CDR2 SNEGSKA come from the germline V gene (reference sequence).

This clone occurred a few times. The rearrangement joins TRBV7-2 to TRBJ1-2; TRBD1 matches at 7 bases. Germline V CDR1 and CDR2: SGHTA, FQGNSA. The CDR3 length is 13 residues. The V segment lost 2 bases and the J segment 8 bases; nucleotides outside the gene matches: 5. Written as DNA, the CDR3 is TGTGCCAGCAGCTTACGACAGGGCCGGGGCTACACCTTC. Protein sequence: CASSLRQGRGYTF.

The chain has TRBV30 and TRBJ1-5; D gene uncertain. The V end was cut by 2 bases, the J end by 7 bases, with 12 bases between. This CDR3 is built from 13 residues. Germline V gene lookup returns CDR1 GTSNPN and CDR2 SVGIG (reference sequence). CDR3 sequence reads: CAWSRGFGQPQHF. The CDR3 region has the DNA TGTGCCTGGAGTAGAGGGTTCGGGCAGCCCCAGCATTTT.

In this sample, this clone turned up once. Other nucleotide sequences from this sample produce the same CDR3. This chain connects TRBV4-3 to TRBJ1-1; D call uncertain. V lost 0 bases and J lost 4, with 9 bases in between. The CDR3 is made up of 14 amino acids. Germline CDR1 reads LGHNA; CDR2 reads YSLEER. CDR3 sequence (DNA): TGCGCCAGCAGCCAAGATGGGCGGGGCACTGAAGCTTTCTTT. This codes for CASSQDGRGTEAFF.

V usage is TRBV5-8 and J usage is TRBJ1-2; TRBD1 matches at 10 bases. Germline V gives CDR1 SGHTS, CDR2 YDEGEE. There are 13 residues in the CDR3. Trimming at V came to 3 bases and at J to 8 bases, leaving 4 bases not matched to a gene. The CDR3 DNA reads TGTGCCAGCAGCTCGGGACAGGGGTCCGGCTACACCTTC. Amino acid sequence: CASSSGQGSGYTF.